These T cell receptor beta chains were read from a single sample in a study of T cells in Graves' hyperthyroidism and ophthalmopathy. One entry per CDR3 protein, called by TCRdb with MiXCR from the multiplex PCR reads. The table has under 450,000 distinct CDR3 sequences, approximately 14% seen once; the top ten hold approximately 7.5%. The sequenced sample consisted of blood. All receptors come from a woman aged 18-29 years with Graves' hyperthyroidism. Both conserved end residues are part of each CDR3. The order of the fields is J gene, V gene, D gene, clone size, CDR3 DNA, CDR3 protein. A D gene is named only where the DNA matches it firmly. Expanded clones get a size class; other rows say once, few or many, or leave the size out.

>TRBJ2-5|TRBV11-2|TRBD2|many
TGTGCCAGCACCCTGTCGGGGAGGGCCGGAGAGACCCAGTACTTC
CASTLSGRAGETQYF
>TRBJ2-5|TRBV12-3/TRBV12-4|.|many
TGTGCCAGCAGTCCCGTTTCGGCGGCCCAGTACTTC
CASSPVSAAQYF
>TRBJ1-6|TRBV12-3/TRBV12-4|TRBD1|many
TGTGCCAGCAGGGGACAGGGGGCGGGCTATATGAATTCACCCCTCCACTTT
CASRGQGAGYMNSPLHF
>TRBJ2-3|TRBV7-3|TRBD1|many
TGTGCCAGCAGCCCAGGGGGCCGGCCTACAGATACGCAGTATTTT
CASSPGGRPTDTQYF
>TRBJ2-5|TRBV7-9|.|.
TGTGCCAGCAGCCGACCCCCCCCAACGGCGAACCAGTACTTC
CASSRPPPTANQYF
>TRBJ2-7|TRBV4-1|TRBD2|many
TGCGCCAGCAGCCAAGAGAGCGGGAGCCTTCCCTACGAGCAGTACTTC
CASSQESGSLPYEQYF
>TRBJ1-1|TRBV19|.|many
TGTGCCAGTAGGCTCGGGGCGGACGGGGGGAACACTGAAGCTTTCTTT
CASRLGADGGNTEAFF
>TRBJ1-6|TRBV9|.|many
TGTGCCAGCAGCATCGGCGTGAATTCACCCCTCCACTTT
CASSIGVNSPLHF
>TRBJ2-1|TRBV13|.|many
TGTGCCAGCAGCATTGGACCGCTCTCCTACAATGAGCAGTTCTTC
CASSIGPLSYNEQFF
>TRBJ2-2|TRBV3-1|.|many
TGTGCCAGCAGCCAAACCTGGTACACCGGGGAGCTGTTTTTT
CASSQTWYTGELFF
>TRBJ2-3|TRBV29-1|TRBD1|.
TGCAGCTTGGGGGGACAGGGTTCAGATACGCAGTATTTT
CSLGGQGSDTQYF
>TRBJ2-5|TRBV12-3/TRBV12-4|.|many
TGTGCCAGCGCCAATATCATGGGGGGGGCGGAGACCCAGTACTTC
CASANIMGGAETQYF
>TRBJ1-5|TRBV20-1|TRBD1|many
TGCAGTGCTAGCCGGTCAGGGGGAGACCGCTTCGATCAGCCCCAGCATTTT
CSASRSGGDRFDQPQHF
>TRBJ2-4|TRBV20-1|TRBD2|.
TGCAGTGCTAGAGATTTTAGCGGGAGTTCCCAAAACATTCAGTACTTC
CSARDFSGSSQNIQYF
>TRBJ2-1|TRBV12-3/TRBV12-4|TRBD2|.
TGTGCCAGCAGTTTTCGGGTAGCGGGAGGTCGTGAGCAGTTCTTC
CASSFRVAGGREQFF
>TRBJ2-3|TRBV9|.|few
TGTGCCAGCAGCGTGGTTGGGACAGATACGCAGTATTTT
CASSVVGTDTQYF
>TRBJ2-1|TRBV7-3|.|many
TGTGCCAGCAGCTTCTCGGGCAAGACCTACAATGAGCAGTTCTTC
CASSFSGKTYNEQFF
>TRBJ1-2|TRBV6-5|.|few
TGTGCCAGCAGTTACTCGATAGGCCAGGCCTATGGCTACACCTTC
CASSYSIGQAYGYTF
>TRBJ2-5|TRBV11-3|.|many
TGTGCCAGCAGCTTAGCACAGGGAAAGGGAGAGACCCAGTACTTC
CASSLAQGKGETQYF
>TRBJ2-7|TRBV11-2|TRBD2|many
TGTGCCAGCAGCCAACCCACACTAGCGGGAGGTCGGTACGAGCAGTACTTC
CASSQPTLAGGRYEQYF
>TRBJ2-3|TRBV5-1|.|many
TGCGCCAGCAGCGCGGGACTTCTTCCCATAGATACGCAGTATTTT
CASSAGLLPIDTQYF
>TRBJ2-2|TRBV7-6|TRBD1|many
TGTGCCAGCAGCATAGGACAGGGCATAACCGGGGAGCTGTTTTTT
CASSIGQGITGELFF
>TRBJ2-2|TRBV12-3/TRBV12-4|TRBD1|many
TGTGCCAGCAATCGCCGGGACAGGGTTTATTCCGGGGAGCTGTTTTTT
CASNRRDRVYSGELFF
>TRBJ1-4|TRBV30|.|many
TGTGCCTGGAGGGAGGGGAGCGGTGAAAAACTGTTTTTT
CAWREGSGEKLFF
>TRBJ2-5|TRBV12-5|.|many
TGTGCTAGTGGGTACAGGATCCAAGAGACCCAGTACTTC
CASGYRIQETQYF
>TRBJ2-7|TRBV4-1|.|few
TGCGCCAGCAGCCCATGGAGTAACTCCTACGAGCAGTACTTC
CASSPWSNSYEQYF
>TRBJ2-7|TRBV3-1|.|many
TGTGCCAGCAGCCAAGCCGCGGCTCGAAGCGAGCAGTACTTC
CASSQAAARSEQYF
>TRBJ2-7|TRBV19|.|many
TGTGCCAGTAGTCGGTCACAGGGAGACTACGAGCAGTACTTC
CASSRSQGDYEQYF
>TRBJ2-7|TRBV7-8|.|.
TGTGCCAGCAGCCTCTCGACCTTTTACGAGCAGTACTTC
CASSLSTFYEQYF
>TRBJ2-3|TRBV6-2/TRBV6-3|TRBD2|few
TGTGCCAGCAGTTACTTACTAGCGGGAGGGGATACGCAGTATTTT
CASSYLLAGGDTQYF
>TRBJ1-3|TRBV30|.|many
TGTGCCTGGAGGCTCCACTCTGGAAACACCATATATTTT
CAWRLHSGNTIYF
>TRBJ2-1|TRBV4-2|.|.
TGTGCCAGCAGCCAAACCCGGGACCGCAACCTCCATGAGCAGTTCTTC
CASSQTRDRNLHEQFF
>TRBJ2-7|TRBV12-3/TRBV12-4|.|.
TGTGCCAGCAGCTATTCACTAGCCTCATACTACGAGCAGTACTTC
CASSYSLASYYEQYF
>TRBJ1-1|TRBV6-2/TRBV6-3|.|.
TGTGCCAGCAGTTTTAAAGGGGGGGGGACTGAAGCTTTCTTT
CASSFKGGGTEAFF
>TRBJ2-1|TRBV20-1|TRBD2|many
TGCAGTGCTAGACCTCTAGCGGGGGGGAGTGAGCAGTTCTTC
CSARPLAGGSEQFF
>TRBJ1-2|TRBV10-3|TRBD1|.
TGTGCCATCAGCGGACAGGGGGCTAACTATGGCTACACCTTC
CAISGQGANYGYTF
>TRBJ2-5|TRBV9|.|many
TGTGCCAGCAGCGTAGCGGTGGTGGGAGAGACCCAGTACTTC
CASSVAVVGETQYF
>TRBJ1-6|TRBV5-1|TRBD1|.
TGCGCCAGCAGCTTGGAGATGACAGGGCCCTCACCCCTCCACTTT
CASSLEMTGPSPLHF
>TRBJ2-7|TRBV12-3/TRBV12-4|.|.
TGTGCCAGCAGTTTTTGGGGGCCGGGTGAGCAGTACTTC
CASSFWGPGEQYF
>TRBJ2-5|TRBV10-3|TRBD1|.
TGTGCCATTTCCTTCTCAGGGGGACAGGGGGGAGAGACCCAGTACTTC
CAISFSGGQGGETQYF